A selection of T cell receptor beta chains follows, all from one sample in a study of CD8 T cells in Susac syndrome. TCRdb re-called the immunoSEQ multiplex PCR reads through MiXCR, storing one row per CDR3 protein. Of roughly 190,000 distinct CDR3 sequences in the sample, 95% were seen once. The sequenced material came from CD8+ T cells from PBMCs. Receptors originate from a human donor with Susac syndrome. Each CDR3 is given with its conserved first and last residue. A D gene is named only where the DNA matches it firmly. Not every row has a clone size; where given, it reads once, few, many or a size class.

j_call v_call clone_size d_call cdr3_aa cdr3_nt
TRBJ2-5 TRBV20-1 . . CGASQNSGETQYF TGCGGTGCTAGCCAAAATTCGGGAGAGACCCAGTACTTC
TRBJ1-2 TRBV4-1 . . CASSQDPQGSSYGYTF TGCGCCAGCAGCCAAGACCCACAGGGCTCGTCCTATGGCTACACCTTC
TRBJ1-5 TRBV27 . . CASSFSDSNQPQHF TGTGCCAGCAGTTTTAGTGATAGCAATCAGCCCCAGCATTTT
TRBJ1-2 TRBV6-6 . . CASTGQVHYGYTF TGTGCCAGCACAGGGCAAGTCCACTATGGCTACACCTTC
TRBJ2-7 TRBV10-3 . TRBD2 CAISDGTSVHEQYF TGTGCCATCTCCGATGGGACTAGCGTCCACGAGCAGTACTTC
TRBJ2-7 TRBV6-6 . TRBD1 CASSYYGTGIYEQYF TGTGCCAGCAGTTACTATGGGACAGGGATCTACGAGCAGTACTTC
TRBJ2-7 TRBV28 . . CASSFSTYEQYF TGTGCCAGCAGTTTTAGTACCTACGAGCAGTACTTC
TRBJ1-2 TRBV29-1 . . CSVRTDYGYTF TGCAGCGTGCGGACAGATTATGGCTACACCTTC
TRBJ1-1 TRBV6-5 . . CASSYEGLGTEAFF TGTGCCAGCAGTTACGAGGGGCTTGGCACTGAAGCTTTCTTT
TRBJ2-6 TRBV5-4 . . CASSLRNSGANVLTF TGTGCCAGCAGCTTGCGGAACTCTGGGGCCAACGTCCTGACTTTC
TRBJ1-5 TRBV28 . . CASRGGTGQPQHF TGTGCCAGCAGGGGGGGGACCGGCCAGCCCCAGCATTTT
TRBJ2-2 TRBV6-4 once . CASSDVPRGELFF TGTGCCAGCAGTGATGTCCCCCGAGGGGAGCTGTTTTTT
TRBJ1-6 TRBV27 . TRBD1 CASSLDRVHNSPLHF TGTGCCAGCAGTTTGGACAGGGTACATAATTCACCCCTCCACTTT
TRBJ2-1 TRBV27 . TRBD2 CASSYLGLLHNEQFF TGTGCCAGCAGTTATCTGGGACTACTACACAATGAGCAGTTCTTC
TRBJ2-7 TRBV29-1 . TRBD1 CSAEWGQGSEQYF TGCAGCGCCGAATGGGGACAGGGGTCCGAGCAGTACTTC
TRBJ1-1 TRBV20-1 . . CSARGVVGTEAFF TGCAGTGCTCGTGGAGTGGTGGGCACTGAAGCTTTCTTT
TRBJ2-3 TRBV20-1 . . CSVSPSGAPTDTQYF TGCAGTGTTTCACCCTCGGGGGCCCCCACAGATACGCAGTATTTT
TRBJ2-7 TRBV4-2 . . CASSQVQAVVGDGQYF TGTGCCAGCAGCCAAGTTCAAGCTGTGGTAGGGGATGGGCAGTACTTC
TRBJ2-1 TRBV19 . . CASSTRDYNEQFF TGTGCCAGTAGCACCAGGGACTACAATGAGCAGTTCTTC
TRBJ1-2 TRBV9 . . CASSPGGGSYYGYTF TGTGCCAGCAGCCCCGGCGGCGGGTCCTACTATGGCTACACCTTC
TRBJ1-1 TRBV7-2 . . CASSFRQMNTEAFF TGTGCCAGCAGCTTTAGACAGATGAACACTGAAGCTTTCTTT
TRBJ2-6 TRBV9 once . CASSVERNSGANVLTF TGTGCCAGCAGCGTAGAGCGGAACTCTGGGGCCAACGTCCTGACTTTC
TRBJ2-1 TRBV2 . TRBD2 CASKLGGGAHNEQFF TGTGCCAGCAAGTTGGGCGGGGGGGCCCACAATGAGCAGTTCTTC
TRBJ2-1 TRBV11-3 . . CASSQINLSSYNEQFF TGTGCCAGCAGCCAAATAAATCTAAGCTCCTACAATGAGCAGTTCTTC
TRBJ2-1 TRBV9 . TRBD2 CASSVGYRGGSYNEQFF TGTGCCAGCAGCGTAGGGTATCGCGGGGGCTCCTACAATGAGCAGTTCTTC
TRBJ1-4 TRBV4-1 . . CASSYRETNEKLFF TGCGCCAGCAGCTACAGGGAGACTAATGAAAAACTGTTTTTT
TRBJ2-1 TRBV2 . TRBD2 CASSGVAGEQFF TGTGCCAGCAGTGGGGTAGCGGGTGAGCAGTTCTTC
TRBJ2-1 TRBV7-9 . TRBD2 CASSFEVAGESSYNEQFF TGTGCCAGCAGCTTCGAGGTAGCGGGGGAAAGCTCCTACAATGAGCAGTTCTTC
TRBJ2-1 TRBV9 . . CASSVDGGNGNDEQFF TGTGCCAGCAGCGTAGATGGAGGTAATGGGAATGATGAGCAGTTCTTC
TRBJ2-1 TRBV11-1 . TRBD2 CASSPPPSGRRYNEQFF TGTGCCAGCAGCCCCCCACCTAGCGGGAGACGCTACAATGAGCAGTTCTTC
TRBJ2-4 TRBV12-3/TRBV12-4 . . CASSFSKLAKNIQYF TGTGCCAGCAGTTTTTCTAAGCTAGCCAAAAACATTCAGTACTTC
TRBJ2-1 TRBV6-2/TRBV6-3 . . CASNRFYNEQFF TGTGCCAGCAATCGGTTCTACAATGAGCAGTTCTTC
TRBJ2-7 TRBV7-2 . . CASSLWPNEQYF TGTGCCAGCAGCTTGTGGCCCAACGAGCAGTACTTC
TRBJ2-1 TRBV27 once . CASSHKRGYREQFF TGTGCCAGCAGTCACAAGAGAGGGTACAGAGAGCAGTTCTTC
TRBJ2-3 TRBV4-1 . TRBD2 CASSFTSGGNTDTQYF TGCGCCAGCAGCTTCACTAGCGGGGGGAACACAGATACGCAGTATTTT
TRBJ1-2 TRBV15 . . CATSRERGTNYGYTF TGTGCCACCAGCAGAGAGAGGGGAACGAACTATGGCTACACCTTC
TRBJ2-5 TRBV7-8 . TRBD2 CASSPTRLAGRGTQYF TGTGCCAGCAGCCCGACTAGACTAGCGGGGCGTGGGACCCAGTACTTC
TRBJ2-2 TRBV5-6 . . CASSSRGGIDLANTGELFF TGTGCCAGCAGCTCCAGGGGGGGCATTGATTTGGCGAACACCGGGGAGCTGTTTTTT
TRBJ2-1 TRBV15 . . CATSEGGIRYNEQFF TGTGCCACCAGTGAGGGCGGGATACGGTACAATGAGCAGTTCTTC
TRBJ2-6 TRBV27 . TRBD1 CASTPLLDREKWSSGANVLTF TGTGCCAGCACCCCCTTACTTGACAGGGAAAAGTGGAGCTCTGGGGCCAACGTCCTGACTTTC